One T cell receptor (beta chain) is described in this entry. Through a sample-barcoded 5' primer and a J-beta primer mix, a second PCR was run for roughly 7 to 12 cycles. TCRdb reprocessed the 5' RACE reads via MiXCR and lists one record per CDR3 protein. The table includes 850,000 to 1,300,000 distinct CDR3 sequences, more than 40% detected once. Germline CDR1 reads LGHDT; CDR2 reads YNNKEL (reference sequence). The CDR3 runs 12 residues. This entry comes from a study of blood T cells in healthy people across ages. Study background: Per every two T cells, about one barcoded beta molecule was captured by template switching.

Healthy individuals of Caucasian origin from Russia, aged 6 to 90, served as donors. The receptor was derived from a woman aged 55-70 years in good health. The sample taken for sequencing was blood. V and J are TRBV3-1 and TRBJ2-7; D unresolved. Judging by the DNA end, TRBJ2-1 fits better; the J call may be wrong. The CDR3 DNA is TGTGCCAGCAGCCAAGATCGTGATGAGCAGTTCTTC. This translates into CASSQDRDEQFF.